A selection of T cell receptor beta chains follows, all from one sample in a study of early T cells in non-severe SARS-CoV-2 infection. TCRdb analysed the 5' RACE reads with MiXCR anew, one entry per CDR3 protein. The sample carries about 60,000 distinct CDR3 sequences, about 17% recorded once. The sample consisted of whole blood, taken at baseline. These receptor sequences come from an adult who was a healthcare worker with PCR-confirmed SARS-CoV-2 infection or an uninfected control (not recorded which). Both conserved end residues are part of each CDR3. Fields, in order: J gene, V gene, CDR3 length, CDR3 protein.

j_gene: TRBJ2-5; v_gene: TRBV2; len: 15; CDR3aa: CASSPGLAGGKTQYF
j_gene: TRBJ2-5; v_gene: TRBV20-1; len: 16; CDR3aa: CSARRTIGGRSETQYF
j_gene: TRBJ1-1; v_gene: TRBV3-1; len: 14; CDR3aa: CASSQVAGVAEAFF
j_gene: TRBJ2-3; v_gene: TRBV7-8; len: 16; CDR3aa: CASSLSSGMGTDTQYF
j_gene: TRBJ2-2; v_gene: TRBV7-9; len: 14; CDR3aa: CASSLDGGTGELFF
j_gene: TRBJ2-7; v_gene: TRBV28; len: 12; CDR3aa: CASTLGTDEQYF
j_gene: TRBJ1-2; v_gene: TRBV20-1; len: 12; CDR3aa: CSAQDTTGGYTF
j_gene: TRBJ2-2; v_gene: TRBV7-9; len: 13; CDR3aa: CASRRLGSGELFF
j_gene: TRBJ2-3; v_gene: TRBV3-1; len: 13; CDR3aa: CASRTGSTETQYF
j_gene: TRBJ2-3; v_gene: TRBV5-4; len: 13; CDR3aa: CASSLSGRDTQYF
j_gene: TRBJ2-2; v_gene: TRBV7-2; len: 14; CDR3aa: CASSLVQLSGELFF
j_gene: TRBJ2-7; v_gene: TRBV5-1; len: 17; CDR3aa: CASSFAFPGASSYEQYF
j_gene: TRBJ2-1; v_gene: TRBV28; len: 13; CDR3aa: CASRVTTLSEQFF
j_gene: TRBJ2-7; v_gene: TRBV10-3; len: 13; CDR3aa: CAIMGAPVYEQYF
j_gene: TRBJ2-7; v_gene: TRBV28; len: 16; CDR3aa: CASSHPSRTGTYEQYF
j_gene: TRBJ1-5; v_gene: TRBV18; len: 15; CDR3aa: CASSAGQLSNQPQHF
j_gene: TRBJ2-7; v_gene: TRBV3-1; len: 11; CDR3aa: CASSQRYEQYF
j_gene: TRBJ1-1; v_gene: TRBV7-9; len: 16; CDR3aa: CASSWRTGGYDTEAFF